This T cell receptor (beta chain) came from a study of technical replicates of blood from a few donors. Germline V lookup: CDR1 ENHRY, CDR2 SYGVKD. This CDR3 comprises 13 residues. Trimming took 11 bases from V and 3 from J, leaving 16 bases between them. Libraries were prepared by immunoSEQ multiplex PCR; TCRdb keeps only in-frame clonotypes and omits some of them. The repertoire consists of 70,000 or so clones, with 95% to 98% occurring once and the leading ten covering 0.2% to 0.25%. Sequencing was carried out using T cells isolated from PBMCs. The chain couples TRBV10-3 to TRBJ1-1; D remains unclear. The clonotype comes from a human donor in good health. The CDR3 DNA sequence: TGTGCCGGTTCGCTCAATCCGGACACTGAAGCTTTCTTT. Translated, it gives CAGSLNPDTEAFF.